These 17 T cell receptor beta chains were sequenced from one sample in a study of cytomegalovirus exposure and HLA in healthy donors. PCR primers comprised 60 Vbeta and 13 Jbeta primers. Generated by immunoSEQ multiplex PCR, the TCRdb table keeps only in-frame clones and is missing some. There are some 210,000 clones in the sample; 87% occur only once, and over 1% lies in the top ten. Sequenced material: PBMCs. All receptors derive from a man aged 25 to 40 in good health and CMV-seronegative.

The CDR3 sequence: CASSQIAGRGYEQYF. The DNA for the CDR3 is TGTGCCAGCAGCCAAATAGCGGGACGAGGGTACGAGCAGTACTTC. The gene calls are TRBV14 and TRBJ2-7; 8 nucleotides match TRBD2. The V and J ends lost 2 bases and 4 bases, in that order; junction bases with no gene match: 7. Looked up from germline, CDR1 is SGHDN and CDR2 is FVKESK. The CDR3 has 15 amino acids.

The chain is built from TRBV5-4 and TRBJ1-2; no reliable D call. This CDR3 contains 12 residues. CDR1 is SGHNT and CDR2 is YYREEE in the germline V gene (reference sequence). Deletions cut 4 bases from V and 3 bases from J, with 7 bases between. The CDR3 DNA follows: TGTGCCAGCAGCGGGCAGGACTATGGCTACACCTTC. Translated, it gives CASSGQDYGYTF.

CDR3 nucleotides: TGTGCCAGCAGCGTAGGGCAGGGTTTGTATGCTTTCTTT. This sequence encodes CASSVGQGLYAFF. The chain uses TRBV9 and TRBJ1-1; a weak D match, TRBD1 (5 bases). CDR1 is SGDLS, CDR2 YYNGEE, per germline. The CDR3 spans 13 residues. Trimming removed 0 bases at V and 11 bases at J, with 14 bases between.

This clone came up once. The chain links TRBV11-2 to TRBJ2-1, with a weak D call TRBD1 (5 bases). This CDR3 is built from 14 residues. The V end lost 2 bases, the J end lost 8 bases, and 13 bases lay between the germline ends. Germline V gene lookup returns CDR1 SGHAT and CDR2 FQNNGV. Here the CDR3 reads CASSLLSGYDEQFF. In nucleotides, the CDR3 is TGTGCCAGCAGCTTACTTTCAGGGTACGATGAGCAGTTCTTC.

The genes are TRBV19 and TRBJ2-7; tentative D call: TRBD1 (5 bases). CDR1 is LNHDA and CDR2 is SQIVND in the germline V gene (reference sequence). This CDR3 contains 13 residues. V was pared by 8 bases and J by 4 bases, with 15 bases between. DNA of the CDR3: TGTGCCAGTGCGACGTATCAGGGATACGAGCAGTACTTC. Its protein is CASATYQGYEQYF.

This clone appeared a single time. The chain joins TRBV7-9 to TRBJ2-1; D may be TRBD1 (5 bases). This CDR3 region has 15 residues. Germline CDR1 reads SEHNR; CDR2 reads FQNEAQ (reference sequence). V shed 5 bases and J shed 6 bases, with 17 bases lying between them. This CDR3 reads CASSATETKTNEQFF. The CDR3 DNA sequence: TGTGCCAGCAGCGCGACAGAAACCAAGACCAATGAGCAGTTCTTC.

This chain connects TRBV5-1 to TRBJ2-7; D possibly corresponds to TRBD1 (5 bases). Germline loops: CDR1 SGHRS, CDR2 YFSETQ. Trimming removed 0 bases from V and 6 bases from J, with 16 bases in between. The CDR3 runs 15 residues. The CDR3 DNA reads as TGCGCCAGCAGCTTGGGGGGCTGGGTCTCTGGCGAGCAGTACTTC. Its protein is CASSLGGWVSGEQYF.

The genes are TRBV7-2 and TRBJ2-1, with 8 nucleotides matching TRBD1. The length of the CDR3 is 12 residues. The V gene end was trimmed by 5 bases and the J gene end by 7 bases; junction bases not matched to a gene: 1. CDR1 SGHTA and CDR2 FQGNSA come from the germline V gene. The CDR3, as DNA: TGTGCCAGCAGCGACAGGGGAAATGAGCAGTTCTTC. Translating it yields CASSDRGNEQFF.

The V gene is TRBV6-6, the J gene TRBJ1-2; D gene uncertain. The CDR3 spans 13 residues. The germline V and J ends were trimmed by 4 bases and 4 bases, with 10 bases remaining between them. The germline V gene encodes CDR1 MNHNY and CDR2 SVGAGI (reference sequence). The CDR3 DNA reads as TGTGCCAGCAGTTTAGGGAGAAGCTATGGCTACACCTTC. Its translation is CASSLGRSYGYTF.

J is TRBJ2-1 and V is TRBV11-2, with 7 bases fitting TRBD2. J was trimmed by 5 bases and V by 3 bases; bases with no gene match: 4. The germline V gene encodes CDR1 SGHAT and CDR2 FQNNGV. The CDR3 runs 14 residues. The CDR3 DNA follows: TGTGCCAGCAGCTTTATCCTAGCGGACAATGAGCAGTTCTTC. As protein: CASSFILADNEQFF.

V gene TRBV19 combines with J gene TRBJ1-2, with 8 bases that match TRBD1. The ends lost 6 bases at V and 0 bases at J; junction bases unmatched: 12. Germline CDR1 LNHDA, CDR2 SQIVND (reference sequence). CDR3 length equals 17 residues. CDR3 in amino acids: CASREARRQGTNYGYTF. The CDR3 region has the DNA TGTGCCAGTAGAGAGGCTCGTAGACAGGGGACTAACTATGGCTACACCTTC.

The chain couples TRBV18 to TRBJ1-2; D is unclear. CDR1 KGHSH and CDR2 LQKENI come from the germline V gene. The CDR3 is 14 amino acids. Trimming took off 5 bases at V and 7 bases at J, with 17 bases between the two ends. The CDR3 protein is CASSEGPTGFGYTF. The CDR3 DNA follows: TGTGCCAGCTCAGAGGGCCCGACCGGCTTTGGCTACACCTTC.

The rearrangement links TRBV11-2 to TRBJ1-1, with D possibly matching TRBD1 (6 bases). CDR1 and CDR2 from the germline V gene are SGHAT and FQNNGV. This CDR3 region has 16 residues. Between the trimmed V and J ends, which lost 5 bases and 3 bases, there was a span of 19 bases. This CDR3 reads CASSHDPDSKDTEAFF. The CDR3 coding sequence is TGTGCCAGCAGCCACGACCCGGACAGCAAGGACACTGAAGCTTTCTTT.

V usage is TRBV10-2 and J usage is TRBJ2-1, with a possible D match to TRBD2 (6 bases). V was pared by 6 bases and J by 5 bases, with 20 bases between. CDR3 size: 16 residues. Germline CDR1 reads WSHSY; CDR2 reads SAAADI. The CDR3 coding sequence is TGCGCCAGCAGCCCACCGTTAGGTCGGGGGAACAATGAGCAGTTCTTC. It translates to CASSPPLGRGNNEQFF.

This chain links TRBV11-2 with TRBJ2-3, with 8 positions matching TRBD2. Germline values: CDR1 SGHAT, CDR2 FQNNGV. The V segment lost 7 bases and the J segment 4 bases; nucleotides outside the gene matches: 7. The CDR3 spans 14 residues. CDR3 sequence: CASNGGGGADTQYF. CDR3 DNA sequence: TGTGCCAGCAACGGGGGGGGCGGGGCAGATACGCAGTATTTT.

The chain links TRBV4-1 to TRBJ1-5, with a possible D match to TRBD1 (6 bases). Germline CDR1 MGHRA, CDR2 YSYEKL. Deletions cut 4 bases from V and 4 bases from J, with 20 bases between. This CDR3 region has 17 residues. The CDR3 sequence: CASSLFSGQGSNQPQHF. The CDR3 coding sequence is TGCGCCAGCAGCCTGTTTAGCGGGCAGGGGTCTAATCAGCCCCAGCATTTT.

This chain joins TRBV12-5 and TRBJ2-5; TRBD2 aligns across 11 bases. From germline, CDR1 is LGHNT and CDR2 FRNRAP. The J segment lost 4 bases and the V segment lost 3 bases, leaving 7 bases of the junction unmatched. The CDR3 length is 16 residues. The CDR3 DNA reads TGTGCTAGTGGTTTAGGGACTAGCGGAAGAGGAGAGACCCAGTACTTC. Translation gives CASGLGTSGRGETQYF.